These T cell receptor beta chains were read from a single sample in a study of blood T cell repertoires in COVID-19. Sequenced by immunoSEQ multiplex PCR; TCRdb stores in-frame clones only, minus some. The sample carries about 50,000 clones, more than 75% recorded once. The sequenced material came from peripheral blood. These receptors were taken from a woman aged 55-70 years with acute or convalescent COVID-19. Each CDR3 is given without its conserved first and last residue. Each record gives: J gene, V gene, CDR3 protein.

j_gene: TRBJ2-7
v_gene: TRBV7-2
CDR3aa: ASSLNQGYEQY

j_gene: TRBJ2-2
v_gene: TRBV11-2
CDR3aa: ASSLGPWGPAGELF

j_gene: TRBJ2-6
v_gene: TRBV5-6
CDR3aa: ASRGSRSGANVLT

j_gene: TRBJ2-1
v_gene: TRBV20-1
CDR3aa: SATGGEQF

j_gene: TRBJ2-3
v_gene: TRBV10-3
CDR3aa: AISPGLAITDTQY

j_gene: TRBJ1-6
v_gene: TRBV28
CDR3aa: ASKARVNSPLH

j_gene: TRBJ2-3
v_gene: TRBV6-5
CDR3aa: ATRLAGDIDTQY

j_gene: TRBJ1-3
v_gene: TRBV19
CDR3aa: ASSRDRTSGNTIY

j_gene: TRBJ1-6
v_gene: TRBV6-6
CDR3aa: ASSYLGGVNSPLH

j_gene: TRBJ2-5
v_gene: TRBV5-4
CDR3aa: ASSLVSGETQY

j_gene: TRBJ2-6
v_gene: TRBV7-9
CDR3aa: ASSSEGVSGANVLT

j_gene: TRBJ2-7
v_gene: TRBV20-1
CDR3aa: SASSGGKHEQY

j_gene: TRBJ2-1
v_gene: TRBV11-3
CDR3aa: ASSFGGQGTYNEQF

j_gene: TRBJ1-1
v_gene: TRBV21-1
CDR3aa: ASNPRTPNTEAF

j_gene: TRBJ2-2
v_gene: TRBV7-3
CDR3aa: ASSLHSGAVTGELF

j_gene: TRBJ2-1
v_gene: TRBV7-8
CDR3aa: ASSPGLVWGYNEQF

j_gene: TRBJ1-2
v_gene: TRBV5-4
CDR3aa: ASKRLLANYGYT

j_gene: TRBJ2-5
v_gene: TRBV29-1
CDR3aa: SVDRVQETQY

j_gene: TRBJ2-1
v_gene: TRBV5-8
CDR3aa: ASSATPETEQF

j_gene: TRBJ2-2
v_gene: TRBV9
CDR3aa: ASSPTSGGAGTGELF

j_gene: TRBJ2-7
v_gene: TRBV7-9
CDR3aa: ASSLSGYEQY

j_gene: TRBJ1-4
v_gene: TRBV5-5
CDR3aa: ASSLVDKEKLF

j_gene: TRBJ2-1
v_gene: TRBV5-1
CDR3aa: ASSLGLAGYNNEQF

j_gene: TRBJ2-3
v_gene: TRBV15
CDR3aa: ATTRIAGGSDTQY

j_gene: TRBJ1-1
v_gene: TRBV15
CDR3aa: ATSASEGDTEAF